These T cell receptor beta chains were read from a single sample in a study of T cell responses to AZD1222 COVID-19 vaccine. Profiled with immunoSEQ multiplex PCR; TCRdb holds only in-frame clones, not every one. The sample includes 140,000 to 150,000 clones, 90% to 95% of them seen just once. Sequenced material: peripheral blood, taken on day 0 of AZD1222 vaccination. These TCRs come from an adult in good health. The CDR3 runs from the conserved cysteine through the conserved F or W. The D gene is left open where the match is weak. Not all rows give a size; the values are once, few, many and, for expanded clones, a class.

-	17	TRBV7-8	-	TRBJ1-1	CASSLVVSGWGNTEAFF	TGTGCCAGCAGCTTAGTTGTATCGGGATGGGGAAACACTGAAGCTTTCTTT
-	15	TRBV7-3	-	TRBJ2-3	CASSLMGGASDTQYF	TGTGCCAGCAGCTTAATGGGCGGGGCCTCAGATACGCAGTATTTT
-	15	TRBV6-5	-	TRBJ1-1	CASSYRGHSNTEAFF	TGTGCCAGCAGTTATCGGGGACATTCGAACACTGAAGCTTTCTTT
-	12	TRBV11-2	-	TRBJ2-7	CASSVNAYEQYF	TGTGCCAGCAGCGTAAACGCGTACGAGCAGTACTTC
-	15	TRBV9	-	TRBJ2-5	CASSVDSVSGETQYF	TGTGCCAGCAGCGTAGACTCGGTGTCCGGAGAGACCCAGTACTTC
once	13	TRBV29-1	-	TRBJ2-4	CSVEGARQNIQYF	TGCAGCGTTGAGGGAGCCAGACAAAACATTCAGTACTTC
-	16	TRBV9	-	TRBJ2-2	CASSVAGRDGIGELFF	TGTGCCAGCAGCGTAGCGGGAAGGGATGGAATCGGGGAGCTGTTTTTT
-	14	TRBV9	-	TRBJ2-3	CASSVQGAKDTQYF	TGTGCCAGCAGCGTACAGGGAGCTAAAGATACGCAGTATTTT
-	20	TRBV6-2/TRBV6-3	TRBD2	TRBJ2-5	CASSYPSSSGGPPYQETQYF	TGTGCCAGCAGTTACCCCTCCTCTAGCGGGGGCCCACCGTACCAAGAGACCCAGTACTTC
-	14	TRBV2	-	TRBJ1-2	CASNLLQGNYGYTF	TGTGCCAGCAATCTACTCCAGGGCAACTATGGCTACACCTTC
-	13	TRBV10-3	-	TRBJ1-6	CAISESGGPALHF	TGTGCCATCAGTGAGTCGGGCGGTCCGGCCCTCCACTTT
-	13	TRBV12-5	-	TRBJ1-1	CASGRGGKTEAFF	TGTGCTAGTGGCCGGGGGGGGAAAACTGAAGCTTTCTTT
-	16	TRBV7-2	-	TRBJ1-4	CASSSEIGGIGEKLFF	TGTGCCAGCAGCTCCGAAATAGGGGGGATTGGGGAAAAACTGTTTTTT
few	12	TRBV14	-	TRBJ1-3	CASRETGNTIYF	TGTGCCAGCCGCGAGACTGGAAACACCATATATTTT
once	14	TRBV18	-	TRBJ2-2	CASSPLFLSGELFF	TGTGCCAGCTCACCACTCTTCCTTTCCGGGGAGCTGTTTTTT
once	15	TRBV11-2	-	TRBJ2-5	CASSLGGSRQETQYF	TGTGCCAGCAGCCTAGGGGGATCGCGCCAAGAGACCCAGTACTTC
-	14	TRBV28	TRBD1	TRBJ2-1	CASRPGTGKNEQFF	TGTGCCAGCAGGCCAGGGACAGGGAAAAATGAGCAGTTCTTC
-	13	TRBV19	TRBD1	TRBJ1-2	CASRPGTGRGYTF	TGTGCCAGTCGACCCGGGACAGGGAGAGGCTACACCTTC
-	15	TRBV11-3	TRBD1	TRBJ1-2	CASSPRTGQGYGYTF	TGTGCCAGCAGCCCCCGCACTGGACAGGGATATGGCTACACCTTC
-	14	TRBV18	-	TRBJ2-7	CASSPLDSPYEQYF	TGTGCCAGCTCACCATTGGACAGCCCTTACGAGCAGTACTTC
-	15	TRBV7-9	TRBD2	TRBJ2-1	CASSSPGLALNEQFF	TGTGCCAGCAGCTCCCCTGGACTAGCGCTTAATGAGCAGTTCTTC
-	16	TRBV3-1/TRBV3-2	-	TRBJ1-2	CASSQDVGGAGYGYTF	TGTGCCAGCAGCCAAGATGTGGGGGGCGCTGGCTATGGCTACACCTTC